This TCR beta chain was captured by sequencing in a study of tumor-infiltrating lymphocytes in localized non-small cell lung cancer. Deletions cut 7 bases from V and 8 bases from J, with 12 bases between. The CDR3 runs to 12 residues. CDR1 LNHDA and CDR2 SQIVND come from the germline V gene (reference sequence). Clones were sequenced by immunoSEQ multiplex PCR, and TCRdb holds only the in-frame ones, with some missing. The sample consists of some 14,000 clones, more than 65% of them appearing once. This clone was counted a single time. The sequence was obtained from a human donor with non-small cell lung cancer. The source material was lung tumor tissue. The rearrangement links TRBV19 to TRBJ2-1; D uncertain. CDR3 in DNA: TGTGCCAGTAAGATTCTAGACGATGAGCAGTTCTTC. As protein: CASKILDDEQFF.